This T cell receptor beta chain appears in the sequencing data of a study of regulatory T cells in long-lasting Graves disease. Researchers made TCR beta libraries by using iRepertoire HTBI primers and running Arm-PCR on CDR3 regions. TCRdb reanalysed the multiplex PCR reads using MiXCR and keeps one entry per CDR3 protein. The sample includes under 500,000 distinct CDR3 sequences, less than 25% of them seen just once. The CDR3 is made up of 15 amino acids. V lost 1 base, J lost 2 bases, and 4 bases stayed unmatched. Looked up from germline, CDR1 is SQVTM and CDR2 is ANQGSEA. Stated time point: persistent/refractory GD, antithyroid drugs over 5 years with positive TRAb. Making the TCR library involved RNA that had been extracted from PBMCs.

The chain employs TRBV29-1 and TRBJ2-3; 9 nucleotides align to TRBD1. The sequencing used peripheral blood mononuclear cells (PBMCs), collected when the disease was refractory, from a patient treated with antithyroid drugs. This TCR derives from a female donor with Graves disease. The CDR3 protein is CSVEGGTGHTDTQYF. In nucleotides, the CDR3 is TGCAGCGTTGAAGGGGGGACAGGGCACACAGATACGCAGTATTTT.